The next 5 T cell receptor beta chains were all read from a single sample in a study of blood T cell repertoires in COVID-19 (dated by TCRdb to about 2020). Libraries were made using the immunoSEQ multiplex PCR assay. What TCRdb holds here is the immuneACCESS table cut down to in-frame rearrangements. Part of the clones is not present; checked against another copy, under half of the missing clones reflect an unresolved V gene, and the others are unexplained. In all, the sample holds approximately 250,000 clones, and over 75% of those were seen once. The top ten hold approximately 9.1% of the sample. Input material: PBMCs or T cells enriched from blood (not recorded which). The receptors derive from a woman between 50 and 59 years old with acute COVID-19.

This clone was recorded a few times. This chain uses TRBV11-2 with TRBJ1-4, with 9 positions matching TRBD1. The V segment lost 5 bases and the J segment 5 bases; nucleotides outside the gene matches: 6. The CDR3 consists of 15 residues. The germline gives CDR1 SGHAT, CDR2 FQNNGV. CDR3 nucleotides: TGTGCCAGCAGCCCACCGGGACAGGGAAATGAAAAACTGTTTTTT. Translating it yields CASSPPGQGNEKLFF.

This clone was recorded once. The CDR3 here is CASSDPPGTEAFF. The CDR3 nucleotides read TGTGCCAGTAGCGACCCCCCGGGGACTGAAGCTTTCTTT. The chain has TRBV19 and TRBJ1-1, with D unresolved. The germline V gene encodes CDR1 LNHDA and CDR2 SQIVND (reference sequence). This CDR3 spans 13 amino acids. Trimming took off 6 bases at V and 5 bases at J, with 13 bases between the two ends.

The chain uses TRBV2 and TRBJ1-2; D may be TRBD1 (5 bases). Germline CDR1 is SNHLY and CDR2 is FYNNEI. V lost 0 bases to trimming and J lost 7 bases, with 12 bases between them. This CDR3 is 14 amino acids long. The CDR3 DNA reads as TGTGCCAGCAGTGAAGCGGTCAGGGTGGGTGGCTACACCTTC. Its protein is CASSEAVRVGGYTF.

V usage is TRBV6-5 and J usage is TRBJ1-1; D is unclear. The CDR3 loop spans 14 amino acids. Germline CDR1 and CDR2: MNHEY and SVGAGI. V lost 6 bases to trimming and J lost 0 bases, with 11 bases between them. The CDR3 here is CASRSTVMNTEAFF. In DNA form, the CDR3 reads TGTGCCAGCAGAAGCACAGTCATGAACACTGAAGCTTTCTTT.

The sample holds a few counts of this clone. The gene calls are TRBV19 and TRBJ1-1; tentative D call: TRBD1 (6 bases). Per germline, CDR1 LNHDA and CDR2 SQIVND (reference sequence). The CDR3 spans 15 residues. Trimming stripped 3 bases from V and 5 bases from J, with 16 bases between. CDR3: CASSIVSGAKTEAFF. CDR3 in DNA: TGTGCCAGTAGTATCGTGTCAGGGGCCAAGACTGAAGCTTTCTTT.